This record looks at one TCR beta chain sequence and its context. The CDR3 contains 16 residues. Germline V gene sequence: CDR1 MNHEY, CDR2 SVGEGT. The source of the sample is a study of T cells expressing NK-cell markers. The wider study: It was from sorted CD3+CD56+NKG2C+, CD3+CD56+NKG2C- and CD3+CD56-NKG2C+ T cells that TCR beta repertoires came. Eight donors were sequenced, of whom seven were HCMV-seropositive, while the remaining one was HCMV-seronegative.

TCRdb re-called the 5' RACE reads and shows each CDR3 protein once, DNA omitted. This sample's clone table lists over 120,000 distinct CDR3 sequences. The chain is built from TRBV6-2 or TRBV6-3 and TRBJ2-3; the D call of TRBD1 rests on TCRdb alone, since no DNA is present to check it. The sequence derives from a man younger than 35 in good health. Sequenced sample: blood T cells: a sorted CD56 or NKG2C T cell subset, CD4+ or CD8+ T cells, or bulk PBMC T cells (not recorded which). The CDR3 sequence is CASSYGSGAFTDTQYF.